This T cell receptor beta chain emerged from a study of blood T cell repertoires in COVID-19. Across the whole study: Whether acute or convalescent, the COVID-19 samples came from the United States, Italy and Spain.

V shed 6 bases, J shed 2 bases, and the junction held 3 bases outside the gene matches. There are 15 residues in the CDR3. In germline, CDR1 is SGDLS, CDR2 YYNGEE. In the study's own analysis: Reference gene primer amplification gave nucleated cell count estimates. Measured with immunoSEQ multiplex PCR; TCRdb has only the in-frame clones, and not every one. That table supplies the V and J calls and clone size; D and trimming were determined from the DNA. Of 250,000 to 300,000 clones listed, around 86% are singletons. The sequencing sample was made of peripheral blood. The chain is built from TRBV9 and TRBJ2-3; 13 bases match TRBD2. The TCR comes from a woman in her forties who had recovered from COVID-19. The chain's CDR3 is CASTGTSGNTDTQYF. The CDR3 region has the DNA TGTGCCAGCACCGGGACTAGCGGGAACACAGATACGCAGTATTTT. Drawing the rest from reference TRBV9 and TRBJ2-3, the complete variable domain is DSGVTQTPKHLITATGQRVTLRCSPRSGDLSVYWYQQSLDQGLQFLIQYYNGEERAKGNILERFSAQQFPDLHSELNLSSLELGDSALYFCASTGTSGNTDTQYFGPGTRLTVL.